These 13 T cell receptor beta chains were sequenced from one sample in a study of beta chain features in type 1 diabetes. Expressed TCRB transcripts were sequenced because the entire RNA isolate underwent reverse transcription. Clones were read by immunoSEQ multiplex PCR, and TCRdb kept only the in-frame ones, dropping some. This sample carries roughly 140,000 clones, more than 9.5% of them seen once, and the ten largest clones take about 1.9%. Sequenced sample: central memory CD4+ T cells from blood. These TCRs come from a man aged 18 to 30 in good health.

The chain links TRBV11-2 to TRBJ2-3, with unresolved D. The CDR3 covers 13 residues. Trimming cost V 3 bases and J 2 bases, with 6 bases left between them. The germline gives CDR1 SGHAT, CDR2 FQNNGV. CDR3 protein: CASSFVYTDTQYF. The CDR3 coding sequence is TGTGCCAGCAGCTTTGTCTACACAGATACGCAGTATTTT.

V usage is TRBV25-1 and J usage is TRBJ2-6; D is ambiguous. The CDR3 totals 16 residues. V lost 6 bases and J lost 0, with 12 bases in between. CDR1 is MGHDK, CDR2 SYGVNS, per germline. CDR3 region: CASRPLGSSGANVLTF. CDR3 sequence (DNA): TGTGCCAGCAGACCCTTAGGTAGCTCTGGGGCCAACGTCCTGACTTTC.

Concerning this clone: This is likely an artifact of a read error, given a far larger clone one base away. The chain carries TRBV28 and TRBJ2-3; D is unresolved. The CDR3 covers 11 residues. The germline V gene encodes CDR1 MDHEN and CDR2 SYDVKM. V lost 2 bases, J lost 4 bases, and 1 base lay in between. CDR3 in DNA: TGTGCCAGCAGTTTAGCAGATACGCAGTATTTT. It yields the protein CASSLADTQYF.

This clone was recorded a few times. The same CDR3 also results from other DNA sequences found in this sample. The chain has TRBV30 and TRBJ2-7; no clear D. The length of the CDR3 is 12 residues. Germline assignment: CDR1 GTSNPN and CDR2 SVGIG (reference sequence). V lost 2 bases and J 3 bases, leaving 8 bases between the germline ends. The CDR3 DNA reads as TGTGCCTGGAGTCAACGGATCTACGAGCAGTACTTC. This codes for CAWSQRIYEQYF.

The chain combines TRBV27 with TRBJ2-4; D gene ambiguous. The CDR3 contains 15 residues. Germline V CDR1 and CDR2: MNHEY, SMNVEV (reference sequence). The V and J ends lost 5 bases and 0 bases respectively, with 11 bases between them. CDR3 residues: CASSKSELAKNIQYF. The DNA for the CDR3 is TGTGCCAGCAGTAAGTCTGAGTTAGCCAAAAACATTCAGTACTTC.

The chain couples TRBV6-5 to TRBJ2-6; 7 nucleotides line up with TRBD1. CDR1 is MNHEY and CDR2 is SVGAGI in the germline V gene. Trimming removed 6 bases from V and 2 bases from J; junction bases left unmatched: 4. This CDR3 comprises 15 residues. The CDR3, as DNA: TGTGCCAGCAGCCAACAGGGGACTGGGGCCAACGTCCTGACTTTC. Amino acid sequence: CASSQQGTGANVLTF.

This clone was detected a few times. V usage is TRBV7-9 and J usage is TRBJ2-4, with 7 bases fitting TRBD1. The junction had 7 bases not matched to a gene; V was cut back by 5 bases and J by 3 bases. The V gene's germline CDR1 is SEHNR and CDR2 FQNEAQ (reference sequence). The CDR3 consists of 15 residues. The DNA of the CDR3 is TGTGCCAGCAGCCAGTCGACAGGGTACAAAAACATTCAGTACTTC. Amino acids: CASSQSTGYKNIQYF.

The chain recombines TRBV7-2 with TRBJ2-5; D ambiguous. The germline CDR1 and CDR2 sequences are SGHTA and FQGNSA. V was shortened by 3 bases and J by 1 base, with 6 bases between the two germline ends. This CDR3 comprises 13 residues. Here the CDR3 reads CASSFDTQETQYF. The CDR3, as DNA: TGTGCCAGCAGCTTCGACACCCAAGAGACCCAGTACTTC.

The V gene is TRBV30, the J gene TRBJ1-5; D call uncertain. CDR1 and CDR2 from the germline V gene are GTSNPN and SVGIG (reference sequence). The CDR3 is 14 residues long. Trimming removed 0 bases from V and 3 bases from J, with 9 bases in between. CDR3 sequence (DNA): TGTGCCTGGAGTGTTTGGGGAAACAATCAGCCCCAGCATTTT. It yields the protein CAWSVWGNNQPQHF. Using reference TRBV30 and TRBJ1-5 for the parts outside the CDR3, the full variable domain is SQTIHQWPATLVQPVGSPLSLECTVEGTSNPNLYWYRQAAGRGLQLLFYSVGIGQISSEVPQNLSASRPQDRQFILSSKKLLLSDSGFYLCAWSVWGNNQPQHFGDGTRLSIL.

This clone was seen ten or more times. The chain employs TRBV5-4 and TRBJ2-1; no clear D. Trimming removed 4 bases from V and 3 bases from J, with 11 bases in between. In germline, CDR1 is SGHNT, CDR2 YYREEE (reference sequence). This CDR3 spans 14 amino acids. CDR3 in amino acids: CASSMDLIYNEQFF. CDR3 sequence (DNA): TGTGCCAGCAGCATGGACCTAATCTACAATGAGCAGTTCTTC.

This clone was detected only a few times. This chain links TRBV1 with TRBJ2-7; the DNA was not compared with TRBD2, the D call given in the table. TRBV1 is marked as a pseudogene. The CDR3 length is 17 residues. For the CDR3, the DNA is TGCACCAGCAGCCAAGTGAGGGTAGCGGGACTAAACTACGAGCAGTACTTC. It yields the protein CTSSQVRVAGLNYEQYF.

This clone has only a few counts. The CDR3 bases are TGTGCCAGCGTACAGGGCTCTGGAAACACCATATATTTT. Protein sequence: CASVQGSGNTIYF. The chain carries TRBV18 and TRBJ1-3; TRBD1 is a possible D gene (6 bases). The CDR3 spans 13 residues. CDR1 and CDR2 (germline): KGHSH, LQKENI. V was trimmed by 8 bases and J by 0 bases, leaving 8 bases between them.

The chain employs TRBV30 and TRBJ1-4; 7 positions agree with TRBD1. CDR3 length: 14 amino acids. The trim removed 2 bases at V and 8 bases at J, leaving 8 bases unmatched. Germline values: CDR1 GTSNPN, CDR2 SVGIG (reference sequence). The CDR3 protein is CAWSPTGAEEKLFF. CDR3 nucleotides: TGTGCCTGGAGTCCTACAGGGGCTGAGGAAAAACTGTTTTTT.